This T cell receptor (beta chain) was profiled in a study of cytomegalovirus exposure and HLA in healthy donors. Primers for the PCR totalled 60 Vbeta and 13 Jbeta. Assay used: immunoSEQ multiplex PCR; TCRdb lists only in-frame clones, some missing. The sample lists 95,000 to 150,000 clones, over 60% occurring once. This CDR3 has 17 amino acids. V was trimmed by 0 bases and J by 7 bases, leaving 18 bases between them. Germline CDR1 is LGHNA and CDR2 is YNFKEQ. Source material: PBMCs. The J gene is TRBJ1-4, the V gene TRBV4-2; D is ambiguous. The source is a woman aged 40 to 55 in good health and CMV-seropositive. CDR3 sequence (DNA): TGTGCCAGCAGCCAAGATCCGGGGTCCGCCATAAGTGAAAAACTGTTTTTT. This translates into CASSQDPGSAISEKLFF.